This T cell receptor beta chain was sequenced during a study of T cell responses to AZD1222 COVID-19 vaccine. The V and J ends lost 0 bases and 2 bases respectively, with 2 bases between them. Germline V gene lookup returns CDR1 SGHRS and CDR2 YFSETQ. The CDR3 runs to 12 residues. The assay was immunoSEQ multiplex PCR, and TCRdb's table has in-frame clones only and misses some. The sample consists of about 120,000 clones, roughly 90% of them appearing once. The receptor was derived from an adult in good health. This sequence joins TRBV5-1 and TRBJ2-5; no definite D call. The sample was peripheral blood, taken on day 0 of AZD1222 vaccination. The CDR3 is CASSLDQETQYF. CDR3 nucleotide sequence: TGCGCCAGCAGCTTGGATCAAGAGACCCAGTACTTC.